This TCR beta chain appears in the sequencing data of a study of radiation and T cells in renal cell carcinoma. General study results and limits: Top tumor clonotypes rose in blood 2 weeks post-radiation, then contracted.

Profiling relied on immunoSEQ multiplex PCR, and the TCRdb table lists in-frame clones only, not all of them. The data show under 100,000 clones, with 75% to 85% seen just once and around 7.7% held by the top ten. As regards this clone: The antigen is not known.

Time point defined: blood 4 weeks post-SBRT, at nephrectomy. The sample's treatment: 15 Gy SBRT to primary tumor, nephrectomy 4 weeks later. Nephrectomy followed 15 Gy stereotactic body radiation by 4 weeks. The CDR3 has 15 amino acids. Looked up from germline, CDR1 is SNHLY and CDR2 is FYNNEI. Losses at the gene ends were 3 bases for V and 8 bases for J; bases not matched to a gene: 8. The TCR sequence derives from a man aged 55 to 70 with renal cell carcinoma. V is TRBV2 and J is TRBJ2-1, with 9 nucleotides matching TRBD2. The input for sequencing was blood, taken from a patient whose treatment included radiotherapy and nephrectomy. CDR3 sequence reads: CASSERPSGMDEQFF. CDR3 sequence (DNA): TGTGCCAGCAGTGAGAGGCCTAGCGGGATGGATGAGCAGTTCTTC.